These 23 T cell receptor beta chains came from one sample sequenced in a study of control samples from healthy donors and cancer patients. The data were produced by immunoSEQ multiplex PCR, yet TCRdb's version contains in-frame clones alone and is incomplete. The sample yields 100,000 to 150,000 clones, over 80% seen once. The sample comprised blood. The source of these receptors is a woman between 50 and 59 years old in good health.

The genes are TRBV6-1 and TRBJ2-4, with 9 bases that match TRBD1. The CDR3 runs to 12 residues. Looked up from germline, CDR1 is MNHNS and CDR2 is SASEGT. V lost 8 bases, J lost 5 bases, and 1 base stayed unmatched. The CDR3 region is CASRDRENIQYF. The CDR3 DNA follows: TGTGCCAGCCGGGACAGGGAAAACATTCAGTACTTC.

This clone was counted between two and nine times. The CDR3 DNA reads as TGTGCCAGCAGTTCACGACAGTTCCCGAACACTGAAGCTTTCTTT. Protein sequence: CASSSRQFPNTEAFF. The rearrangement links TRBV27 to TRBJ1-1, with D perhaps TRBD1 (5 bases). Germline lookup yields CDR1 MNHEY and CDR2 SMNVEV (reference sequence). V shed 4 bases and J shed 1 base, with 13 bases lying between them. The CDR3 runs to 15 residues.

The CDR3 bases are TGTGCCACCAGCAGAGAACAGGGGTTCAATCAGCCCCAGCATTTT. It specifies CATSREQGFNQPQHF. The rearrangement links TRBV15 to TRBJ1-5; TRBD1 aligns across 7 bases. This CDR3 region has 15 residues. Germline V CDR1 and CDR2: LNHNV, YYDKDF (reference sequence). Trimming removed 0 bases from V and 3 bases from J; junction bases left unmatched: 2.

This clone was counted a single time. The chain uses TRBV30 and TRBJ1-1; D is uncertain. Germline V gene sequence: CDR1 GTSNPN, CDR2 SVGIG (reference sequence). This CDR3 spans 13 amino acids. With 3 bases removed from V and 2 bases from J, the gap between germline ends came to 10 bases. The CDR3 spells CAWSRTLNTEAFF. Here the CDR3 DNA reads TGTGCCTGGAGCCGAACGTTAAACACTGAAGCTTTCTTT.

The chain combines TRBV5-7 with TRBJ2-3; no definite D call. TRBV5-7 is an open reading frame whose function is uncertain. Trimming shortened V by 3 bases and J by 1 base, and 3 bases separated the two germline ends. The CDR3 has 12 amino acids. The CDR3 region has the DNA TGTGCCAGCAGCTCCCGCACAGATACGCAGTATTTT. It translates to CASSSRTDTQYF.

This clone was found a few times. The rearrangement joins TRBV12-3 or TRBV12-4 to TRBJ1-3; D remains unclear. Trimming shortened V by 6 bases and J by 0 bases, and 6 bases separated the two germline ends. CDR3 length equals 13 residues. This CDR3 reads CASRQSSGNTIYF. The CDR3 DNA reads as TGTGCCAGCAGGCAGAGCTCTGGAAACACCATATATTTT.

The chain combines TRBV7-9 with TRBJ1-3; no definite D call. Per germline, CDR1 SEHNR and CDR2 FQNEAQ (reference sequence). The CDR3 loop spans 14 amino acids. Trimming left V 5 bases short and J 2 bases short, with 10 bases between. DNA of the CDR3: TGTGCCAGCAGCACGACTGTTGCTGGAAACACCATATATTTT. It encodes CASSTTVAGNTIYF.

The chain combines TRBV20-1 with TRBJ1-2; 9 bases fit TRBD1. Looked up from germline, CDR1 is DFQATT and CDR2 is SNEGSKA (reference sequence). The CDR3 sequence is 11 residues long. The ends lost 4 bases at V and 13 bases at J; junction bases unmatched: 7. CDR3 residues: CSATHRGLRTF. CDR3 nucleotide sequence: TGCAGTGCTACGCACAGGGGGCTTCGCACCTTC.

V usage is TRBV5-1 and J usage is TRBJ2-7; TRBD1 agrees at 8 bases. J lost 4 bases, V lost 4 bases, and 7 bases had no gene match. CDR1 SGHRS and CDR2 YFSETQ come from the germline V gene. The CDR3 extends over 14 amino acids. The CDR3: CASSKDRARYEQYF. CDR3 in DNA: TGCGCCAGCAGCAAGGACAGGGCTCGGTACGAGCAGTACTTC.

The chain joins TRBV28 to TRBJ2-5; 8 bases align to TRBD2. The V and J ends lost 4 bases and 3 bases, in that order; junction bases with no gene match: 4. The CDR3 spans 14 residues. Germline-derived CDR1 and CDR2 are MDHEN and SYDVKM. The chain's CDR3 is CASSSLSGKETQYF. The CDR3 nucleotides are TGTGCCAGCAGTTCACTTAGCGGGAAAGAGACCCAGTACTTC.

In DNA, the CDR3 is TGTGCCAGTAGTATCCGAGGCAGCTTGAACACTGAAGCTTTCTTT. Residues: CASSIRGSLNTEAFF. The J gene is TRBJ1-1, the V gene TRBV19; D call uncertain. CDR1 and CDR2 from the germline V gene are LNHDA and SQIVND (reference sequence). The CDR3 extends over 15 amino acids. V was clipped by 3 bases and J by 0 bases, with 11 bases between them.

V gene TRBV19 combines with J gene TRBJ1-1; 7 nucleotides align to TRBD1. The CDR3 is 16 amino acids. In germline, CDR1 is LNHDA, CDR2 SQIVND (reference sequence). J gave up 0 bases and V 1 base, and 5 bases lay outside the gene matches. Here the CDR3 reads CASSIVQGVMNTEAFF. The CDR3 DNA reads TGTGCCAGTAGTATAGTGCAGGGGGTAATGAACACTGAAGCTTTCTTT.

The J gene is TRBJ2-7, the V gene TRBV20-1; D gene uncertain. Looked up from germline, CDR1 is DFQATT and CDR2 is SNEGSKA (reference sequence). The CDR3 extends over 10 amino acids. Trimming took 3 bases from V and 6 from J, leaving 6 bases between them. The CDR3 sequence is CSASVGEQYF. For the CDR3, the DNA is TGCAGTGCTAGCGTCGGCGAGCAGTACTTC.

This sequence joins TRBV10-3 and TRBJ1-1; 10 nucleotides match TRBD1. This CDR3 has 17 residues. Germline CDR1 is ENHRY and CDR2 is SYGVKD. V lost 4 bases to trimming and J lost 1 base; unmatched junction nucleotides: 9. In nucleotides, the CDR3 is TGTGCCATCAGTGCAGCGAGACAGGGGGCCAAGAACACTGAAGCTTTCTTT. This codes for CAISAARQGAKNTEAFF.

The chain links TRBV4-2 to TRBJ1-2; the match to TRBD1 covers 11 bases. The CDR3 runs 15 residues. The germline V gene encodes CDR1 LGHNA and CDR2 YNFKEQ. The ends lost 2 bases at V and 7 bases at J; junction bases unmatched: 6. In DNA, the CDR3 is TGTGCCAGCAGCCAATACGGACAGGGGGCTGGTGGCTACACCTTC. Its protein is CASSQYGQGAGGYTF.

The rearrangement links TRBV9 to TRBJ1-2; TRBD1 agrees at 9 bases. Germline V CDR1 and CDR2: SGDLS, YYNGEE. V was pared by 2 bases and J by 5 bases, with 7 bases of the junction left unmatched. CDR3 length equals 15 residues. The CDR3 loop is CASSVGQGKEYGYTF. In DNA, the CDR3 is TGTGCCAGCAGCGTCGGACAGGGGAAGGAGTATGGCTACACCTTC.

The J gene is TRBJ1-6, the V gene TRBV21-1. TRBV21-1 counts as a pseudogene. The CDR3 totals 19 residues. This chain's CDR3 is CASSKTRDRTRRGNSPLHF. For the CDR3, the DNA is TGTGCCAGCAGCAAAACCCGGGATAGAACCCGGAGGGGTAATTCACCCCTCCACTTT.

This clone was counted a single time. V usage is TRBV6-1 and J usage is TRBJ2-7; D gene unclear. The CDR3 sequence is 15 residues long. V was cut by 2 bases and J by 0 bases, with 11 bases left in between. Germline CDR1 and CDR2: MNHNS and SASEGT. The CDR3 here is CASSERVESSYEQYF. The CDR3 coding sequence is TGTGCCAGCAGTGAAAGGGTGGAAAGCTCCTACGAGCAGTACTTC.

The chain joins TRBV28 to TRBJ2-3; 7 bases align to TRBD1. The CDR3 sequence is 14 residues long. With V trimmed by 5 bases and J by 4 bases, 6 bases remained unmatched. Germline V gives CDR1 MDHEN, CDR2 SYDVKM. This chain's CDR3 is CASSQGGASDTQYF. The CDR3 nucleotides are TGTGCCAGCAGTCAAGGGGGCGCGTCAGATACGCAGTATTTT.

This sequence joins TRBV5-6 and TRBJ1-3; D uncertain. V lost 1 base and J 3 bases, leaving 5 bases between the germline ends. CDR1 and CDR2 (germline): SGHDT, YYEEEE. The CDR3 has 13 residues. CDR3 loop: CASSLHGGNTIYF. The CDR3 DNA is TGTGCCAGCAGCTTGCACGGTGGAAACACCATATATTTT.

This chain connects TRBV11-3 to TRBJ2-1; possibly TRBD2 for D (5 bases). The CDR3 length is 15 residues. Trimming pared 3 bases from V and 2 bases from J, leaving 11 bases between. Germline V lookup: CDR1 SGHNT, CDR2 YENEEA. The CDR3 coding sequence is TGTGCCAGCAGCTTTAGGGAGACCCCCTACAATGAGCAGTTCTTC. Encoded protein: CASSFRETPYNEQFF. The full variable domain, completed using reference TRBV11-3 and TRBJ2-1, is EAGVVQSPRYKIIEKKQPVAFWCNPISGHNTLYWYLQNLGQGPELLIRYENEEAVDDSQLPKDRFSAERLKGVDSTLKIQPAELGDSAVYLCASSFRETPYNEQFFGPGTRLTVL.

The chain employs TRBV24-1 and TRBJ2-2, with 9 bases lining up with TRBD1. The V and J ends lost 4 bases and 2 bases, in that order; junction bases with no gene match: 4. CDR3 length: 16 amino acids. The germline V gene has CDR1 KGHDR and CDR2 SFDVKD. This chain's CDR3 is CATSDSGQGNTGELFF. Here the CDR3 DNA reads TGTGCCACCAGTGACTCGGGACAGGGAAACACCGGGGAGCTGTTTTTT.

The chain joins TRBV12-3 or TRBV12-4 to TRBJ1-2, with D possibly TRBD1 on 5 matching bases. The CDR3 runs 13 residues. The ends were cut back, 6 bases at V and 8 bases at J, with 16 bases in the middle. CDR3 sequence reads: CASSPGSNRGYTF. DNA of the CDR3: TGTGCCAGCAGCCCAGGGAGTAATAGAGGCTACACCTTC.